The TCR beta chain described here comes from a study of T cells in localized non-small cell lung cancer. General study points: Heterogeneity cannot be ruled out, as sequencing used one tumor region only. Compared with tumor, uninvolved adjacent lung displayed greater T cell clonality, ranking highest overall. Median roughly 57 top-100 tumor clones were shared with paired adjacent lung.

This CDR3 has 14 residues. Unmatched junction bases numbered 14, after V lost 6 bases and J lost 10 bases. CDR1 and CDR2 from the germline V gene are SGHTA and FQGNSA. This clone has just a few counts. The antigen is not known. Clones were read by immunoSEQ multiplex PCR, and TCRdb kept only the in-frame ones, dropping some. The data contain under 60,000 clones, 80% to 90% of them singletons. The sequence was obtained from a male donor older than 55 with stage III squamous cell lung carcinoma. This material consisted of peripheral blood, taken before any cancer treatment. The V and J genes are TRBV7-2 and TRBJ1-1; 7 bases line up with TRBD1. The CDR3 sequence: CASSSRQGAVPAFF. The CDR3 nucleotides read TGTGCCAGCAGTTCCAGACAGGGCGCTGTTCCAGCTTTCTTT.